There are many counts of the clone carrying this T cell receptor (beta chain). Its antigen is unknown. For the library, individual cDNA molecules each received unique molecular identifiers. From the RACE reads, TCRdb called clonotypes with MiXCR, one entry per CDR3 protein. Of roughly 98,000 distinct CDR3 sequences detected, around 12% appear once; the ten largest clones hold over 2%. The data belong to a study of human T cells and chemical hapten exposure. Turning to the study itself: The scalp of each patient received a weekly diphenylcyclopropenone dose for the full roughly 25-week study.

This CDR3 contains 14 residues. Germline V lookup: CDR1 SGHRS, CDR2 YFSETQ. V lost 2 bases, J lost 2 bases, and 9 bases lay in between. Overall study findings and caveats: With patch test score, the counts of PT1 expanded TCRs showed a positive correlation.

Noted time point: patch test 1, 2 weeks after DPC sensitization. Treatment noted: therapeutic diphenylcyclopropenone sensitization with weekly scalp DPC. The input for sequencing was whole blood, taken in connection with sensitization to the hapten diphenylcyclopropenone (DPC). The source is a woman aged 40-49 years with alopecia areata. Some clones in this sample may be carry-over from other donors' samples. The rearrangement joins TRBV5-1 to TRBJ2-3; D possibly corresponds to TRBD1 (5 bases). CDR3 amino acids: CASSLGEVTDTQYF. Written as DNA, the CDR3 is TGCGCCAGCAGCTTAGGGGAAGTCACAGATACGCAGTATTTT.